This T cell receptor beta chain came from a study of cytomegalovirus exposure and HLA in healthy donors. Germline CDR1 SGHTA, CDR2 FQGTGA. The CDR3 is 15 residues long. V was trimmed by 0 bases and J by 2 bases, leaving 10 bases between them. The PCR had 60 Vbeta and 13 Jbeta primers. Assay: immunoSEQ multiplex PCR; the TCRdb copy retains only in-frame clones and omits some. The sample has about 170,000 clones, around 80% seen once. Material: PBMCs. The sequence derives from a woman aged 45-65 years in good health and CMV-seropositive. The rearrangement uses TRBV7-3 and TRBJ2-5, with D possibly being TRBD2 (5 bases). DNA for the CDR3: TGTGCCAGCAGCTTAACGGGAGCGGCACAAGAGACCCAGTACTTC. It translates to CASSLTGAAQETQYF.